This TCR beta chain came from a study of beta chain features in type 1 diabetes. Study summary: Patients and healthy donors were similar in age, gender and cell yields.

This clone has just a few counts. What it recognizes is unknown. The CDR3 runs to 13 residues. Looked up from germline, CDR1 is MNHEY and CDR2 is SVGAGI. V lost 6 bases, J lost 0 bases, and 8 bases lay in between. Expressed TCRB transcripts were sequenced because the isolated RNA had all been reverse transcribed beforehand. The data were produced by immunoSEQ multiplex PCR, yet TCRdb's version contains in-frame clones alone and is incomplete. The data hold 95,000 to 110,000 clones, with 25% to 35% observed a single time. Regarding the study as a whole: Junctions at VDJ sites from type 1 diabetes patients had fewer insertions and more deletions. Moderately but significantly shorter TCRB CDR3s were found in Type 1 diabetes patients in all four CD4+ subsets. cDNA-based reads could over-represent cells with high TCR expression.

The sample comprised central memory CD4+ T cells from blood. This TCR came from a woman between 18 and 29 years old with type 1 diabetes. V usage is TRBV6-5 and J usage is TRBJ1-1; D unresolved. CDR3 sequence reads: CASRTTVNTEAFF. The CDR3, as DNA: TGTGCCAGCAGGACCACAGTGAACACTGAAGCTTTCTTT.